These 22 T cell receptor beta chains were sequenced from one sample in a study of T cell changes during pregnancy in multiple sclerosis. Repertoires were generated with immunoSEQ multiplex PCR, while TCRdb's copy carries only in-frame clones and drops some. Of about 93,000 clones listed, 85% to 95% were seen once; the top ten hold just over 2%. The specimen was peripheral blood, collected after pregnancy. The receptors were sampled from a female donor with multiple sclerosis, enrolled in a pregnancy study.

The chain couples TRBV18 to TRBJ2-1; a possible D gene is TRBD2 (6 bases). Germline V gives CDR1 KGHSH, CDR2 LQKENI. The CDR3 has 19 residues. Deletions cut 3 bases from V and 0 bases from J, with 21 bases between. This chain's CDR3 is CASSPPGEVAESSYNEQFF. Here the CDR3 DNA reads TGTGCCAGCTCACCCCCTGGAGAAGTAGCGGAAAGCTCCTACAATGAGCAGTTCTTC.

The chain recombines TRBV9 with TRBJ1-2; D unresolved. This CDR3 has 16 residues. Trimming stripped 0 bases from V and 4 bases from J, with 16 bases between. Germline V lookup: CDR1 SGDLS, CDR2 YYNGEE. The CDR3, as DNA: TGTGCCAGCAGCGTAGGTTCGTCCTCCTCTTTCTATGGCTACACCTTC. It codes for CASSVGSSSSFYGYTF.

This rearrangement joins TRBV29-1 to TRBJ2-3, with 7 bases identical to TRBD1. CDR3 length: 14 amino acids. CDR1 and CDR2 from the germline V gene are SQVTM and ANQGSEA. With 4 bases clipped from V and 0 bases from J, the junction kept 4 bases outside the gene matches. CDR3 loop: CSVGGQISTDTQYF. CDR3 coding DNA: TGCAGCGTTGGGGGACAGATTAGCACAGATACGCAGTATTTT.

In its sample, this clone was seen once. The chain uses TRBV7-2 and TRBJ2-5, with D possibly being TRBD2 (6 bases). V lost 5 bases, J lost 1 base, and 11 bases lay in between. The CDR3 spans 14 residues. The V gene's germline CDR1 is SGHTA and CDR2 FQGNSA. This chain's CDR3 is CASSLSSAQETQYF. CDR3 nucleotide sequence: TGTGCCAGCAGCCTCTCTAGCGCCCAAGAGACCCAGTACTTC. The full variable domain, with the rest looked up from reference TRBV7-2 and TRBJ2-5, is GAGVSQSPSNKVTEKGKDVELRCDPISGHTALYWYRQSLGQGLEFLIYFQGNSAPDKSGLPSDRFSAERTGGSVSTLTIQRTQQEDSAVYLCASSLSSAQETQYFGPGTRLLVL.

The rearrangement joins TRBV27 to TRBJ1-1, with 8 bases aligning to TRBD1. The CDR3 covers 15 residues. Germline CDR1 MNHEY, CDR2 SMNVEV (reference sequence). The J segment lost 1 base and the V segment lost 5 bases, leaving 6 bases of the junction unmatched. This CDR3 is CASSRQGWGNTEAFF. CDR3 DNA: TGTGCCAGCAGTAGACAGGGGTGGGGGAACACTGAAGCTTTCTTT.

This chain connects TRBV2 to TRBJ1-5, with no clear D. The V and J ends lost 4 bases and 7 bases respectively, with 8 bases between them. CDR1 is SNHLY and CDR2 is FYNNEI in the germline V gene. The CDR3 has 12 residues. DNA of the CDR3: TGTGCCAGCAGTGGGTCGGGACAGCCCCAGCATTTT. Encoded protein: CASSGSGQPQHF.

This clone was recorded only once. The chain couples TRBV5-1 to TRBJ1-2, with TRBD1 matching over 10 bases. Germline CDR1 reads SGHRS; CDR2 reads YFSETQ. This CDR3 comprises 15 residues. Trimming removed 4 bases from V and 8 bases from J; junction bases left unmatched: 11. CDR3 bases: TGCGCCAGCAGCGCCGGGACAGGGGAAGTAATAGGCTACACCTTC. Its protein product is CASSAGTGEVIGYTF.

The V and J genes are TRBV7-3 and TRBJ2-2; perhaps TRBD1 as D (5 bases). There are 17 residues in the CDR3. Germline-derived CDR1 and CDR2 are SGHTA and FQGTGA. Trimming removed 0 bases at V and 2 bases at J, with 13 bases between. The CDR3 DNA reads TGTGCCAGCAGCTTAACCGGACAAAAAATCAACACCGGGGAGCTGTTTTTT. Amino acids: CASSLTGQKINTGELFF.

The chain recombines TRBV2 with TRBJ2-5, with no clear D. The CDR3 loop spans 12 amino acids. Trimming pared 3 bases from V and 2 bases from J, leaving 4 bases between. Germline CDR1 and CDR2: SNHLY and FYNNEI. In nucleotides, the CDR3 is TGTGCCAGCAGTGACCGGCAAGAGACCCAGTACTTC. Translation: CASSDRQETQYF.

The gene calls are TRBV18 and TRBJ2-1; perhaps TRBD1 as D (5 bases). Germline lookup yields CDR1 KGHSH and CDR2 LQKENI. This CDR3 is 17 amino acids long. V lost 6 bases and J 5 bases, leaving 23 bases between the germline ends. CDR3 amino acids: CASSKSVTTAANNEQFF. CDR3 nucleotide sequence: TGTGCCAGCTCGAAGTCGGTCACGACAGCCGCTAACAATGAGCAGTTCTTC.

The V call is TRBV10-2, the J call TRBJ2-1; 11 positions match TRBD2. The CDR3 length is 14 residues. Germline V gives CDR1 WSHSY, CDR2 SAAADI. The junction had 4 bases not matched to a gene; V was cut back by 8 bases and J by 4 bases. The CDR3 protein is CASGSGRDYNEQFF. The CDR3 nucleotides read TGCGCCAGCGGTAGCGGGAGGGATTACAATGAGCAGTTCTTC.

The genes are TRBV6-5 and TRBJ2-7; 7 bases are shared with TRBD2. Trimming at V came to 2 bases and at J to 7 bases, leaving 2 bases not matched to a gene. The CDR3 loop spans 12 amino acids. Germline loops: CDR1 MNHEY, CDR2 SVGAGI. The CDR3 nucleotides read TGTGCCAGCAGTTACGGGGGGGTTGAGCAGTACTTC. Its protein product is CASSYGGVEQYF.

This chain joins TRBV4-3 and TRBJ2-7, with 8 bases matching TRBD1. J was trimmed by 7 bases and V by 8 bases; bases with no gene match: 10. The CDR3 is made up of 13 amino acids. CDR1 LGHNA and CDR2 YSLEER come from the germline V gene. CDR3 DNA sequence: TGCGCCAGCGCGATGAACAGGGGGTTTGAGCAGTACTTC. This encodes CASAMNRGFEQYF.

V usage is TRBV10-1 and J usage is TRBJ2-2, with D possibly TRBD1 on 6 matching bases. The CDR3 has 15 amino acids. Germline loops: CDR1 WNHNN, CDR2 SYGVQD (reference sequence). Trimming took off 3 bases at V and 5 bases at J, with 13 bases between the two ends. CDR3 nucleotide sequence: TGCGCCAGCAGTGACCAACAGGGTACTACCGGGGAGCTGTTTTTT. Translation: CASSDQQGTTGELFF.

The chain combines TRBV6-5 with TRBJ1-2; 8 bases are shared with TRBD1. This CDR3 has 15 residues. CDR1 MNHEY and CDR2 SVGAGI come from the germline V gene. The J segment lost 5 bases and the V segment lost 5 bases, leaving 10 bases of the junction unmatched. CDR3 amino acids: CASSRQGWGLYGYTF. CDR3 DNA: TGTGCCAGCAGTCGACAGGGGTGGGGGCTATATGGCTACACCTTC.

The chain uses TRBV19 and TRBJ2-7, with 10 bases aligning to TRBD1. The CDR3 runs to 15 residues. CDR1 and CDR2 (germline): LNHDA, SQIVND (reference sequence). V lost 6 bases, J lost 0 bases, and 5 bases stayed unmatched. Written as DNA, the CDR3 is TGTGCCAGTAGCCCCCGGGACAGGGGCTCCTACGAGCAGTACTTC. It is translated as CASSPRDRGSYEQYF.

The V call is TRBV2, the J call TRBJ1-4, with D perhaps matching TRBD1 (5 bases). CDR1 is SNHLY and CDR2 is FYNNEI in the germline V gene. Deletions cut 6 bases from V and 4 bases from J, with 12 bases between. CDR3 length equals 14 residues. The CDR3 nucleotides read TGTGCCAGCAGGGACCGGGACTTTAATGAAAAACTGTTTTTT. The encoded protein is CASRDRDFNEKLFF.

This clone is a singleton in its sample. V is TRBV5-8 and J is TRBJ2-2; 15 bases align to TRBD2. The CDR3 consists of 20 residues. Unmatched junction bases numbered 9, after V lost 0 bases and J lost 3 bases. Germline V gene data show CDR1 as SGHTS and CDR2 as YDEGEE. The CDR3 DNA is TGTGCCAGCAGCTTGGGTGTCGGACTAGCGGGAGGGCCGTACACCGGGGAGCTGTTTTTT. This encodes CASSLGVGLAGGPYTGELFF.

V is TRBV7-2 and J is TRBJ1-1, with 11 positions matching TRBD1. CDR1 is SGHTA, CDR2 FQGNSA, per germline. J lost 5 bases, V lost 3 bases, and 5 bases had no gene match. The CDR3 totals 15 residues. DNA for the CDR3: TGTGCCAGCAGCTTCACCGGGACAGGGGGGACTGAAGCTTTCTTT. This encodes CASSFTGTGGTEAFF.

This clone was recorded a few times. This chain joins TRBV16 and TRBJ1-5; 7 bases fit TRBD1. Germline V gene sequence: CDR1 KGHSY, CDR2 FQNENV. The V and J ends lost 0 bases and 0 bases, in that order; junction bases with no gene match: 2. The CDR3 has 16 residues. The CDR3 protein is CASSQSNRGSNQPQHF. CDR3 coding DNA: TGTGCCAGCAGCCAATCGAACAGGGGTAGCAATCAGCCCCAGCATTTT.

The chain carries TRBV2 and TRBJ1-1; a weak D match, TRBD1 (6 bases). This CDR3 contains 18 residues. V lost 5 bases and J lost 5, with 27 bases in between. CDR1 SNHLY and CDR2 FYNNEI come from the germline V gene. In DNA, the CDR3 is TGTGCCAGCAGTCCATATACGGGCAGGGGTGGGTCGACGACTGAAGCTTTCTTT. Protein product: CASSPYTGRGGSTTEAFF.

The chain employs TRBV4-3 and TRBJ2-3; 10 nucleotides agree with TRBD2. The germline gives CDR1 LGHNA, CDR2 YSLEER. V was pared by 4 bases and J by 6 bases, with 7 bases of the junction left unmatched. This CDR3 spans 15 amino acids. The CDR3 is CASSLGTSVGDTQYF. CDR3 nucleotide sequence: TGCGCCAGCAGCCTTGGGACTAGCGTAGGCGATACGCAGTATTTT.